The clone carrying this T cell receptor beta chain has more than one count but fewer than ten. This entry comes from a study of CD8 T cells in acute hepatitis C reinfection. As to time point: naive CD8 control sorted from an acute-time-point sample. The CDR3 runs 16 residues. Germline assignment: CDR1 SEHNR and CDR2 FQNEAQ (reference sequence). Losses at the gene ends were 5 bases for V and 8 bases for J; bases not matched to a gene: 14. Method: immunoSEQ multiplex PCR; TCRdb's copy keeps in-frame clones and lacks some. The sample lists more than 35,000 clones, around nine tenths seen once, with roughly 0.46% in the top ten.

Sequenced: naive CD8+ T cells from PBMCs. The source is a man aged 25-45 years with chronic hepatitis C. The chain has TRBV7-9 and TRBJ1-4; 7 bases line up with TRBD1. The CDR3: CASSHSPQGSKEKLFF. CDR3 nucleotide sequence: TGTGCCAGCAGCCACTCTCCACAGGGGTCCAAGGAAAAACTGTTTTTT.